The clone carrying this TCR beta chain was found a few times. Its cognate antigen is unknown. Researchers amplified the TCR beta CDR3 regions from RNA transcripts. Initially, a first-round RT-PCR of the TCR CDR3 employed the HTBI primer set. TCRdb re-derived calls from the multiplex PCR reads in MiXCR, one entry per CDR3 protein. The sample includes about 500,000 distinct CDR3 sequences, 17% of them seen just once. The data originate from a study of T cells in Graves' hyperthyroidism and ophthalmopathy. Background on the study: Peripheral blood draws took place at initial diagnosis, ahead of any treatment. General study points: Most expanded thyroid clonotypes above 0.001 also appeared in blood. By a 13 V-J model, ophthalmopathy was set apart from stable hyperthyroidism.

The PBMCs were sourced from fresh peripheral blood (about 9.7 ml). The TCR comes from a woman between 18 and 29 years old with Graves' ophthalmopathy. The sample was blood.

Here the CDR3 DNA reads TGTGCCAGCAGCCAAGATCTCTTAGGGTACACCATATATTTT. Translated, it gives CASSQDLLGYTIYF. The chain combines TRBV3-1 with TRBJ1-3, with D unclear. The CDR3 sequence is 14 residues long. Trimming left V 0 bases short and J 8 bases short, with 11 bases between. The germline CDR1 and CDR2 sequences are LGHDT and YNNKEL (reference sequence).